This TCR beta chain appears in the sequencing data of a study of cytomegalovirus exposure and HLA in healthy donors. V lost 0 bases to trimming and J lost 3 bases; unmatched junction nucleotides: 7. The germline CDR1 and CDR2 sequences are SGHNT and YYREEE (reference sequence). This CDR3 comprises 16 residues. Findings and caveats of the study: A later analysis appeared to link common viral pathogens to several of the most significant clusters.

Each of the donors was a healthy bone marrow donor. The study ran its PCR with 60 Vbeta and 13 Jbeta primers. Method: immunoSEQ multiplex PCR; TCRdb's copy keeps in-frame clones and lacks some. Of roughly 120,000 clones in the sample, roughly 62% are singletons; the top ten hold roughly 1.6%. As concerns this clone: The antigen remains unidentified.

The sequenced sample was PBMCs. The clonotype was recovered from a man younger than 45 in good health and CMV-seropositive. The chain couples TRBV5-4 to TRBJ2-7; 9 positions match TRBD2. CDR3 DNA: TGTGCCAGCAGCTTGGGGGAAGCGGGAGGCATCTACGAGCAGTACTTC. It specifies CASSLGEAGGIYEQYF. Full variable domain (outside the CDR3, taken from reference TRBV5-4 and TRBJ2-7): ETGVTQSPTHLIKTRGQQVTLRCSSQSGHNTVSWYQQALGQGPQFIFQYYREEENGRGNFPPRFSGLQFPNYSSELNVNALELDDSALYLCASSLGEAGGIYEQYFGPGTRLTVT.